Listed below are T cell receptor beta chains from one sample, sequenced in a study of vaccination effects on CD4 cells after COVID-19. Here immunoSEQ multiplex PCR was the method, and the copy in TCRdb shows in-frame clones only, minus some. The repertoire includes 30,000 to 40,000 clones, more than 60% of them detected once, and around 21% sits in the top ten. Their target antigens are unknown. The sequencing used CD4+ T cells from PBMCs cultured with SARS-CoV-2 spike peptides, collected before COVID-19 vaccination. The receptors were gathered from a human donor who received a COVID-19 vaccine. The CDR3 runs from the conserved cysteine through the conserved F or W. Fields, in order: V gene, D gene, J gene, CDR3 DNA, CDR3 protein. A D gene is named only where the DNA matches it firmly.

TRBV28	TRBD2	TRBJ2-1	TGTGCCAGCAGTCTCGGACTAGCGGGAGTAGACAATGAGCAGTTCTTC	CASSLGLAGVDNEQFF
TRBV4-3	NA	TRBJ1-2	TGCGCCAGCAGCCAAGATCGGAACTGGGTCTATGGCTACACCTTC	CASSQDRNWVYGYTF
TRBV10-3	TRBD2	TRBJ2-1	TGTGCCATCAGTAACAGCGGGAGGGCCGACCGTGAGCAGTTCTTC	CAISNSGRADREQFF
TRBV5-4	NA	TRBJ2-3	TGTGCCAGCAGGGTAGATCGACTAGGGACTACAGATACGCAGTATTTT	CASRVDRLGTTDTQYF
TRBV10-3	TRBD2	TRBJ2-2	TGTGCCATCAGTCTCCCAAAGAGCGGGGGGGCAGACACCGGGGAGCTGTTTTTT	CAISLPKSGGADTGELFF
TRBV4-2	NA	TRBJ2-5	TGTGCCAGCAGCCAACCGGGACACCGGGGGGAGACCCAGTACTTC	CASSQPGHRGETQYF
TRBV7-2	NA	TRBJ2-5	TGTGCCAGCAGCTCTCGGGTGGGGGGACAGGAGACCCAGTACTTC	CASSSRVGGQETQYF
TRBV9	NA	TRBJ2-1	TGTGCCAGCAGCGTAGGAGAAAGCTCCTACAATGAGCAGTTCTTC	CASSVGESSYNEQFF
TRBV27	TRBD1	TRBJ1-4	TGTGCCAGCAGTTCCCACAACCCCCGGACAGGATGGACACGGCCCATCTTT	CASSSHNPRTGWTRPIF
TRBV30	NA	TRBJ1-2	TGTGCCTGGAGCAAAAATGGCTACACCTTC	CAWSKNGYTF